This T cell receptor (beta chain) was captured in a study of CD8 T cells in Susac syndrome. RNA, at roughly 0.45 to 1 ug, was reverse transcribed with random hexamers. TCR beta CDR3 was amplified by immunoSEQ covering 54 Vbeta and 13 Jbeta. TCRdb recomputed calls from the immunoSEQ multiplex PCR reads with MiXCR, one row per CDR3 protein. The sample holds about 200,000 distinct CDR3 sequences; about 95% are singletons and the top ten take under 0.095%. With V trimmed by 5 bases and J by 0 bases, 4 bases remained unmatched. The CDR3 length is 14 residues. Germline loops: CDR1 SQVTM, CDR2 ANQGSEA. From blood CD8+ and CD4+ T cells, TCR beta sequences were generated. Negative isolation yielded the CD8+ and CD4+ T cells, while FACS enriched the TEMRA cells.

The rearrangement uses TRBV29-1 and TRBJ2-1; 7 positions agree with TRBD2. The TCR comes from a human donor with multiple sclerosis. Input material: CD4+ T cells from PBMCs. The CDR3 loop is CSVRGDVSYNEQFF. Here the CDR3 DNA reads TGCAGCGTTCGGGGGGACGTCTCCTACAATGAGCAGTTCTTC.